The clone carrying this T cell receptor beta chain was found many times. The sample originates from a study of early T cells in non-severe SARS-CoV-2 infection. TCRdb re-called the 5' RACE reads through MiXCR, storing one row per CDR3 protein. The sample consists of roughly 40,000 distinct CDR3 sequences, under 7.5% of them appearing once. The length of the CDR3 is 13 residues. CDR1 and CDR2 (germline): DFQATT, SNEGSKA (reference sequence). The receptor's source is an adult who was a healthcare worker with PCR-confirmed SARS-CoV-2 infection or an uninfected control (not recorded which). What was sequenced was whole blood. This chain connects TRBV20-1 to TRBJ2-3; D not certain. The CDR3 bases are TGCAGCGCCTTAGGGCTCTCCACAGATACGCAGTATTTT. It specifies CSALGLSTDTQYF.